The 30 T cell receptor beta chains listed next were all sequenced from one sample in a study of beta chain features in type 1 diabetes. Points from the study as a whole: In every one of the four CD4+ subsets, TCRB CDR3s were moderately but significantly shorter in Type 1 diabetes patients.

The antigens these receptors bind are not known. The sequenced template was cDNA made from the entire isolated RNA. Clones were sequenced by immunoSEQ multiplex PCR, and TCRdb holds only the in-frame ones, with some missing. The sample carries 300,000 to 350,000 clones, roughly 12% recorded once. The sample taken for sequencing was naive CD4+ T cells from blood. These receptors all come from a woman between 18 and 29 years old with type 1 diabetes.

This clone was picked up a small number of times. This chain uses TRBV5-1 with TRBJ1-2; D remains ambiguous. CDR1 is SGHRS, CDR2 YFSETQ, per germline. The CDR3 contains 11 residues. V was pared by 5 bases and J by 6 bases, with 8 bases between. CDR3 in DNA: TGCGCCAGCAGGAGTTTGGATGGCTACACCTTC. This encodes CASRSLDGYTF.

This chain joins TRBV7-9 and TRBJ2-3, with D perhaps TRBD2 (5 bases). Germline assignment: CDR1 SEHNR and CDR2 FQNEAQ (reference sequence). The CDR3 spans 16 residues. With 3 bases removed from V and 0 bases from J, the gap between germline ends came to 13 bases. CDR3 coding DNA: TGTGCCAGCAGCTTCCTCGTAGCGCCAAGCACAGATACGCAGTATTTT. Protein product: CASSFLVAPSTDTQYF.

In this sample, this clone turned up many times. V gene TRBV29-1 combines with J gene TRBJ2-7, with D possibly matching TRBD2 (7 bases). The V end lost 8 bases, the J end lost 4 bases, and 15 bases lay between the germline ends. Germline V gene sequence: CDR1 SQVTM, CDR2 ANQGSEA. This CDR3 comprises 12 residues. CDR3 loop: CSLGGREYEQYV. CDR3 nucleotide sequence: TGCAGCCTCGGGGGGCGGGAGTACGAGCAGTACGTC.

This clone was seen a handful of times. The J gene is TRBJ2-3, the V gene TRBV6-6, with 7 bases that match TRBD2. The germline V gene encodes CDR1 MNHNY and CDR2 SVGAGI (reference sequence). V lost 6 bases and J lost 2; bases outside the gene matches: 8. The CDR3 covers 15 residues. In nucleotides, the CDR3 is TGTGCCAGCAGCCCCCCCCGGGACTACACAGATACGCAGTATTTT. Its protein product is CASSPPRDYTDTQYF.

The chain employs TRBV30 and TRBJ1-2, with 7 bases that match TRBD1. The germline V gene encodes CDR1 GTSNPN and CDR2 SVGIG (reference sequence). The CDR3 sequence is 14 residues long. J lost 3 bases, V lost 4 bases, and 8 bases had no gene match. The CDR3 protein is CAWTRQGEHYGYTF. CDR3 coding DNA: TGTGCCTGGACCCGACAGGGTGAGCACTATGGCTACACCTTC.

This clone was seen only a few times. The rearrangement uses TRBV19 and TRBJ2-1; D perhaps matches TRBD2 (5 bases). V lost 5 bases and J lost 5, with 16 bases in between. The CDR3 length is 15 residues. Germline V gene data show CDR1 as LNHDA and CDR2 as SQIVND (reference sequence). The CDR3 reads CASSFLISGNNEQFF. In DNA form, the CDR3 reads TGTGCCAGTAGTTTCTTGATTTCCGGGAACAATGAGCAGTTCTTC.

This clone was counted ten times or more. The chain joins TRBV21-1 to TRBJ2-4; the D call in the table, TRBD2, was not verified against the DNA. TRBV21-1 is reported as a pseudogene. CDR3 size: 13 residues. The CDR3 nucleotides are TGTGCCAGCAGCAAAGTAGCCACAAACATTCAGTACTTC. Translation: CASSKVATNIQYF.

The rearrangement joins TRBV10-3 to TRBJ1-2; 9 bases match TRBD1. This CDR3 contains 12 residues. Trimming at V came to 6 bases and at J to 6 bases, leaving 2 bases not matched to a gene. Germline V CDR1 and CDR2: ENHRY, SYGVKD. The CDR3 spells CAISRTGDGYTF. CDR3 DNA sequence: TGTGCCATCAGCCGGACAGGGGATGGCTACACCTTC.

This clone was seen a handful of times. This chain links TRBV4-2 with TRBJ2-7, with D maybe TRBD2 (6 bases). The CDR3 runs 16 residues. The germline V gene encodes CDR1 LGHNA and CDR2 YNFKEQ. Between the trimmed V and J ends, which lost 0 bases and 4 bases, there was a span of 16 bases. The CDR3 sequence is CASSQEGGSHFYEQYF. CDR3 DNA sequence: TGTGCCAGCAGCCAAGAAGGAGGGAGTCATTTTTACGAGCAGTACTTC.

The genes are TRBV25-1 and TRBJ2-1; 10 bases are a match to TRBD2. The ends lost 7 bases at V and 8 bases at J; junction bases unmatched: 5. Per the germline V gene, CDR1 is MGHDK and CDR2 is SYGVNS. The CDR3 spans 13 residues. Here the CDR3 DNA reads TGTGCCAGCACCGGGACTAGCGACCATGAGCAGTTCTTC. It specifies CASTGTSDHEQFF.

The chain links TRBV7-8 to TRBJ1-2; D not certain. CDR1 is SGHVS and CDR2 is FQNEAQ in the germline V gene. The CDR3 contains 13 residues. Between the trimmed V and J ends, which lost 4 bases and 1 base, there was a span of 7 bases. The CDR3 bases are TGTGCCAGCAGCTCAGGCAGTAACTATGGCTACACCTTC. This encodes CASSSGSNYGYTF.

This clone was observed a handful of times. V gene TRBV2 combines with J gene TRBJ2-4; 7 nucleotides align to TRBD1. The ends lost 5 bases at V and 8 bases at J; junction bases unmatched: 3. CDR1 is SNHLY and CDR2 is FYNNEI in the germline V gene. The CDR3 spans 12 residues. The CDR3 DNA sequence: TGTGCCAGCAGTCGGGACAGTCACATTCAGTACTTC. As protein: CASSRDSHIQYF. Full variable domain (missing parts from reference TRBV2 and TRBJ2-4): EPEVTQTPSHQVTQMGQEVILRCVPISNHLYFYWYRQILGQKVEFLVSFYNNEISEKSEIFDDQFSVERPDGSNFTLKIRSTKLEDSAMYFCASSRDSHIQYFGAGTRLSVL.

This clone appeared a few times. The J gene is TRBJ2-3, the V gene TRBV29-1; D possibly corresponds to TRBD2 (5 bases). The length of the CDR3 is 14 residues. V was clipped by 4 bases and J by 0 bases, with 11 bases between them. Germline CDR1 is SQVTM and CDR2 is ANQGSEA. The CDR3, as DNA: TGCAGCGTTGGAAGGCTAGCTAGCACAGATACGCAGTATTTT. Translation: CSVGRLASTDTQYF.

The chain has TRBV12-5 and TRBJ2-3; TRBD1 matches 7 bases. This CDR3 is 17 amino acids long. Germline V CDR1 and CDR2: LGHNT, FRNRAP. After removal of 3 bases from V and 0 bases from J, the junction contained 9 bases not matched to a gene. The CDR3 protein is CASGFARDSTSTDTQYF. DNA for the CDR3: TGTGCTAGTGGTTTCGCCAGGGACAGCACTAGCACAGATACGCAGTATTTT.

J is TRBJ2-7 and V is TRBV7-2; 11 positions match TRBD2. The CDR3 extends over 17 amino acids. With 2 bases clipped from V and 4 bases from J, the junction kept 10 bases outside the gene matches. Germline-derived CDR1 and CDR2 are SGHTA and FQGNSA. CDR3 nucleotide sequence: TGTGCCAGCAGCTTACCATTCAGGACTAGCGGGTGGTACGAGCAGTACTTC. This encodes CASSLPFRTSGWYEQYF.

This clone has only a few counts. The CDR3 nucleotides read TGTGCCAGCAGCTTACGGCCCACTAGCTCTGGGGCCAACGTCCTGACTTTC. Its translation is CASSLRPTSSGANVLTF. V is TRBV7-3 and J is TRBJ2-6, with D perhaps TRBD2 (5 bases). Germline CDR1 SGHTA, CDR2 FQGTGA. The CDR3 is made up of 17 amino acids. With 2 bases removed from V and 0 bases from J, the gap between germline ends came to 11 bases.

A few counts support this clone. The J gene is TRBJ1-2, the V gene TRBV5-6, with 8 positions matching TRBD1. Trimming took 0 bases from V and 3 from J; bases not matched to a gene: 4. This CDR3 has 15 amino acids. Germline V gene sequence: CDR1 SGHDT, CDR2 YYEEEE. The CDR3 DNA sequence: TGTGCCAGCAGCTTGGTGCTACAGGGGGACTATGGCTACACCTTC. It codes for CASSLVLQGDYGYTF.

This clone came up a few times. The chain combines TRBV30 with TRBJ1-4, with D unclear. CDR1 is GTSNPN, CDR2 SVGIG, per germline (reference sequence). V shed 5 bases and J shed 0 bases, with 19 bases lying between them. The CDR3 covers 17 residues. CDR3 in amino acids: CAWSGGNSYPTNEKLFF. CDR3 in DNA: TGTGCCTGGTCAGGCGGGAACAGTTACCCAACTAATGAAAAACTGTTTTTT.

There are a few counts of this clone. The V gene is TRBV7-9, the J gene TRBJ2-7; no firm D call. Germline V lookup: CDR1 SEHNR, CDR2 FQNEAQ (reference sequence). The CDR3 consists of 12 residues. The ends were cut back, 3 bases at V and 0 bases at J, with 3 bases in the middle. The CDR3 here is CASSFSSYEQYF. The CDR3 DNA is TGTGCCAGCAGCTTTAGCTCCTACGAGCAGTACTTC.

The chain uses TRBV5-1 and TRBJ2-1; 7 bases map to TRBD1. The CDR3 runs to 16 residues. Germline CDR1 SGHRS, CDR2 YFSETQ. J was trimmed by 3 bases and V by 2 bases; bases with no gene match: 8. The CDR3 DNA sequence: TGCGCCAGCAGCTTATCCGGGACAGCGTTCTACAATGAGCAGTTCTTC. Translation gives CASSLSGTAFYNEQFF. Full variable domain (outside the CDR3, taken from reference TRBV5-1 and TRBJ2-1): KAGVTQTPRYLIKTRGQQVTLSCSPISGHRSVSWYQQTPGQGLQFLFEYFSETQRNKGNFPGRFSGRQFSNSRSEMNVSTLELGDSALYLCASSLSGTAFYNEQFFGPGTRLTVL.

The rearrangement links TRBV9 to TRBJ2-3; 7 bases agree with TRBD2. The CDR3 is 15 amino acids. The V gene end was trimmed by 3 bases and the J gene end by 7 bases; junction bases not matched to a gene: 11. The germline gives CDR1 SGDLS, CDR2 YYNGEE. The CDR3 DNA reads as TGTGCCAGCAGCGCAACTAGCGTTAGGACTAATACGCAGTATTTT. Its translation: CASSATSVRTNTQYF.

This clone has only a few counts. The chain is built from TRBV9 and TRBJ2-7, with TRBD2 matching 8 bases. The CDR3 loop spans 14 amino acids. Germline CDR1 SGDLS, CDR2 YYNGEE. The ends lost 0 bases at V and 6 bases at J; junction bases unmatched: 5. The CDR3 nucleotides are TGTGCCAGCAGCGTAGAACTAGCGGCTGGCGAGCAGTACTTC. Translating it yields CASSVELAAGEQYF.

This rearrangement joins TRBV30 to TRBJ2-3; 8 bases fit TRBD1. The length of the CDR3 is 13 residues. The V segment lost 5 bases and the J segment 0 bases; nucleotides outside the gene matches: 1. The germline gives CDR1 GTSNPN, CDR2 SVGIG (reference sequence). CDR3 DNA sequence: TGTGCCTGGGACAGGGGTAGCACAGATACGCAGTATTTT. Its translation: CAWDRGSTDTQYF.

The rearrangement links TRBV5-1 to TRBJ2-5; perhaps TRBD1 as D (5 bases). Trimming removed 2 bases at V and 1 base at J, with 9 bases between. This CDR3 comprises 14 residues. Germline V CDR1 and CDR2: SGHRS, YFSETQ. In DNA form, the CDR3 reads TGCGCCAGCAGCTTTAGACAGCCCCAAGAGACCCAGTACTTC. Its protein product is CASSFRQPQETQYF.

This rearrangement joins TRBV5-1 to TRBJ2-1; D may be TRBD1 (5 bases). Germline CDR1 reads SGHRS; CDR2 reads YFSETQ. The CDR3 has 14 amino acids. Trimming took off 2 bases at V and 12 bases at J, with 18 bases between the two ends. CDR3 bases: TGCGCCAGCAGCTTAAGTACAGGTTACCTAGGGCAGTTCTTC. Amino acid sequence: CASSLSTGYLGQFF. Looking up the rest from reference TRBV5-1 and TRBJ2-1 gives the full variable domain: KAGVTQTPRYLIKTRGQQVTLSCSPISGHRSVSWYQQTPGQGLQFLFEYFSETQRNKGNFPGRFSGRQFSNSRSEMNVSTLELGDSALYLCASSLSTGYLGQFFGPGTRLTVL.

The V gene is TRBV27, the J gene TRBJ1-5; D is uncertain. This CDR3 region has 13 residues. V lost 0 bases to trimming and J lost 7 bases, with 7 bases between them. CDR1 is MNHEY, CDR2 SMNVEV, per germline (reference sequence). The chain's CDR3 is CASSLSPGQPQHF. The CDR3 nucleotides are TGTGCCAGCAGTTTATCGCCCGGGCAGCCCCAGCATTTT.

This clone has more than one count but fewer than ten. V and J are TRBV30 and TRBJ1-2; possible D gene TRBD1, 6 bases. The CDR3 is made up of 15 amino acids. Trimming cost V 2 bases and J 0 bases, with 13 bases left between them. Germline assignment: CDR1 GTSNPN and CDR2 SVGIG (reference sequence). The CDR3 coding sequence is TGTGCCTGGAGTCCACAAGGGGGTACTAACTATGGCTACACCTTC. Translation gives CAWSPQGGTNYGYTF.

This clone was found a few times. The chain links TRBV28 to TRBJ2-1, with TRBD2 identical over 7 bases. Germline CDR1 is MDHEN and CDR2 is SYDVKM. This CDR3 region has 11 residues. J was trimmed by 8 bases and V by 8 bases; bases with no gene match: 3. The CDR3 DNA reads as TGTGCCAGCGGGAGGGAAGATGAGCAGTTCTTC. It specifies CASGREDEQFF.

J is TRBJ2-5 and V is TRBV28; 14 bases line up with TRBD2. From germline, CDR1 is MDHEN and CDR2 SYDVKM. The CDR3 extends over 16 amino acids. J was trimmed by 1 base and V by 7 bases; bases with no gene match: 5. CDR3 sequence: CASNGLAGGGQETQYF. Here the CDR3 DNA reads TGTGCCAGCAACGGACTAGCGGGAGGTGGCCAAGAGACCCAGTACTTC.

In this sample, this clone turned up a few times. The gene calls are TRBV28 and TRBJ1-5; possible D gene TRBD1, 5 bases. The germline V gene encodes CDR1 MDHEN and CDR2 SYDVKM. V lost 6 bases to trimming and J lost 8 bases, with 14 bases between them. This CDR3 contains 13 residues. The CDR3 is CASSRPGGEPQHF. The CDR3 nucleotides are TGTGCCAGCAGCCGCCCGGGGGGGGAGCCCCAGCATTTT. Using reference TRBV28 and TRBJ1-5 for the parts outside the CDR3, the full variable domain is DVKVTQSSRYLVKRTGEKVFLECVQDMDHENMFWYRQDPGLGLRLIYFSYDVKMKEKGDIPEGYSVSREKKERFSLILESASTNQTSMYLCASSRPGGEPQHFGDGTRLSIL.